This T cell receptor beta chain was captured by sequencing in a study of T cells in Graves' hyperthyroidism and ophthalmopathy. The hyperthyroidism was newly diagnosed and had lasted under 2 months; the patients were aged 18 to 65. Lactation, pregnancy, other autoimmune disease or uncontrolled infection led to exclusion of patients. RNA transcripts were the template for amplifying TCR beta CDR3 regions. When the TCR CDR3 underwent first-round RT-PCR, the HTBI primer set was used. TCRdb passed the multiplex PCR reads through MiXCR, listing each CDR3 protein once. This table holds more than 300,000 distinct CDR3 sequences, about 15% found once. There are many counts of this clonotype. The ends were cut back, 6 bases at V and 10 bases at J, with 16 bases in the middle. The CDR3 has 14 residues.

The chain employs TRBV12-3 or TRBV12-4 and TRBJ1-6, with D tentatively TRBD1 (5 bases). This TCR was recovered from a woman aged 25 to 39 with Graves' hyperthyroidism that later progressed to Graves' ophthalmopathy. The sequenced material came from blood. CDR3 sequence: CASSVGAVRSPLHF. CDR3 sequence (DNA): TGTGCCAGCAGCGTCGGGGCCGTGAGATCACCCCTCCACTTT.